Listed here are 11 T cell receptor beta chains from one sample, sequenced in a study of Graves' ophthalmopathy and Graves' hyperthyroidism. The sequenced template was RNA, covering the TCR beta CDR3 region. HTBI-primed RT-PCR formed the first round, and a multiplex PCR formed the second. TCRdb re-derived calls from the multiplex PCR reads in MiXCR, one entry per CDR3 protein. The sample lists roughly 300,000 distinct CDR3 sequences; roughly 16% were seen once. The specimen sequenced was peripheral blood. Every receptor here comes from an adult man with Graves' ophthalmopathy.

This clonotype was counted many times. The V call is TRBV18, the J call TRBJ2-2; D not certain. CDR3 length: 11 amino acids. Trimming stripped 2 bases from V and 6 bases from J, with 1 base between. Looked up from germline, CDR1 is KGHSH and CDR2 is LQKENI. The CDR3 loop reads CASSPAGELFF. The CDR3 region has the DNA TGTGCCAGCTCACCAGCCGGGGAGCTGTTTTTT.

The chain has TRBV2 and TRBJ2-5; D is perhaps TRBD1 (6 bases). Germline CDR1 SNHLY, CDR2 FYNNEI. Trimming shortened V by 7 bases and J by 0 bases, and 12 bases separated the two germline ends. The CDR3 totals 14 residues. The CDR3 DNA reads TGTGCCAGCACCGTCCAGGGGCACCAAGAGACCCAGTACTTC. Translated: CASTVQGHQETQYF.

This clonotype appeared many times. This rearrangement joins TRBV5-1 to TRBJ1-6; weak D call: TRBD1 (5 bases). With 3 bases removed from V and 7 bases from J, the gap between germline ends came to 11 bases. Germline V gene lookup returns CDR1 SGHRS and CDR2 YFSETQ. The CDR3 sequence is 14 residues long. The CDR3 DNA sequence: TGCGCCAGCAGCTGGGACGGCGAAAATTCACCCCTCCACTTT. Translation: CASSWDGENSPLHF.

There are many counts of this clonotype. The chain has TRBV12-3 or TRBV12-4 and TRBJ2-7; 10 nucleotides line up with TRBD2. This CDR3 has 15 residues. Germline trimming cut 7 bases from V and 2 bases from J; bases unmatched to any gene: 8. The CDR3 region has the DNA TGTGCCAGCACCCTCAGCGGGAGGGCCCCCTACGAGCAGTACTTC. Its translation: CASTLSGRAPYEQYF.

This clonotype was found many times. The chain uses TRBV6-1 and TRBJ1-2, with D unclear. The V end was cut by 7 bases, the J end by 4 bases, with 16 bases between. Germline lookup yields CDR1 MNHNS and CDR2 SASEGT. The CDR3 is 14 residues long. The CDR3 nucleotides read TGTGCCAGCACTGGCAGGACCTCGACCTATGGCTACACCTTC. It is translated as CASTGRTSTYGYTF.

This clonotype was picked up many times. The chain joins TRBV14 to TRBJ2-5, with 7 bases that match TRBD2. CDR3 size: 18 residues. Germline values: CDR1 SGHDN, CDR2 FVKESK. With 5 bases clipped from V and 5 bases from J, the junction kept 20 bases outside the gene matches. CDR3 region: CASSSRVAGFPFAETQYF. Written as DNA, the CDR3 is TGTGCCAGCAGCTCCCGGGTAGCGGGTTTCCCCTTCGCGGAGACCCAGTACTTC. Drawing the rest from reference TRBV14 and TRBJ2-5, the complete variable domain is EAGVTQFPSHSVIEKGQTVTLRCDPISGHDNLYWYRRVMGKEIKFLLHFVKESKQDESGMPNNRFLAERTGGTYSTLKVQPAELEDSGVYFCASSSRVAGFPFAETQYFGPGTRLLVL.

This clonotype showed up many times. The chain combines TRBV6-1 with TRBJ2-2; the match to TRBD2 covers 9 bases. The V gene's germline CDR1 is MNHNS and CDR2 SASEGT. The V gene end was trimmed by 5 bases and the J gene end by 5 bases; junction bases not matched to a gene: 6. This CDR3 region has 15 residues. This chain's CDR3 is CASSSSGGETGELFF. The CDR3 DNA sequence: TGTGCCAGCAGTAGTAGCGGGGGAGAGACCGGGGAGCTGTTTTTT.

V is TRBV15 and J is TRBJ1-2, with D perhaps matching TRBD1 (6 bases). Trimming left V 1 base short and J 6 bases short, with 9 bases between. There are 13 residues in the CDR3. Germline V lookup: CDR1 LNHNV, CDR2 YYDKDF (reference sequence). DNA for the CDR3: TGTGCCACCAGCAGAGGAACAGGGCATGGCTACACCTTC. Translating it yields CATSRGTGHGYTF.

This chain connects TRBV12-3 or TRBV12-4 to TRBJ1-5; D perhaps matches TRBD1 (5 bases). This CDR3 has 12 amino acids. Deletions cut 6 bases from V and 7 bases from J, with 10 bases between. The CDR3 sequence: CASSTREQPQHF. CDR3 bases: TGTGCCAGCAGCACCAGGGAACAGCCCCAGCATTTT.

This clonotype was counted ten times or more. The chain has TRBV6-1 and TRBJ2-3; D gene ambiguous. The CDR3 totals 13 residues. V lost 10 bases and J 0 bases, leaving 11 bases between the germline ends. Per germline, CDR1 MNHNS and CDR2 SASEGT. The CDR3 coding sequence is TGTGCCATCTATAGAACTAGCACAGATACGCAGTATTTT. Protein sequence: CAIYRTSTDTQYF.

Many counts were recorded for this clonotype. DNA for the CDR3: TGTGCCAGCAGTTTCGGACTAGCGAGCACCGGGGAGCTGTTTTTT. This translates into CASSFGLASTGELFF. The genes are TRBV6-2 or TRBV6-3 and TRBJ2-2, with TRBD2 matching 9 bases. The CDR3 spans 15 residues. Germline CDR1 reads MNHEY; CDR2 reads SVGEGT. J lost 4 bases, V lost 4 bases, and 4 bases had no gene match.